Each of the 25 T cell receptor beta chains below was sequenced from the same sample in a study of blood T cells in healthy people across ages. A second about 6 to 11 cycle PCR used barcoded and J-beta primers. Each CDR3 protein is one row after TCRdb ran MiXCR on the 5' RACE reads. Among roughly 1,500,000 distinct CDR3 sequences listed, around two fifths were seen once. Sequencing was carried out using blood. The receptors were gathered from a young woman in good health.

A few counts support this clonotype. V and J are TRBV25-1 and TRBJ2-7; no reliable D call. This CDR3 spans 13 amino acids. Trimming removed 8 bases from V and 5 bases from J, with 16 bases in between. Looked up from germline, CDR1 is MGHDK and CDR2 is SYGVNS. The CDR3 bases are TGTGCCAGCCAAAGCTTGGGGTCCCACGAGCAGTACTTC. It translates to CASQSLGSHEQYF.

This clonotype turned up a few times. The genes are TRBV28 and TRBJ2-7, with TRBD1 matching 9 bases. This CDR3 region has 15 residues. V gave up 5 bases and J gave up 2 bases; unmatched junction bases: 7. Germline V gives CDR1 MDHEN, CDR2 SYDVKM. This CDR3 is CASSIRGDRAYEQYF. Here the CDR3 DNA reads TGTGCCAGCAGTATAAGGGGGGACAGGGCCTACGAGCAGTACTTC.

The chain carries TRBV27 and TRBJ2-3, with TRBD2 matching 10 bases. The ends lost 6 bases at V and 6 bases at J; junction bases unmatched: 9. Germline assignment: CDR1 MNHEY and CDR2 SMNVEV (reference sequence). The CDR3 is 15 residues long. CDR3 sequence reads: CASRASGGVGDTQYF. CDR3 coding DNA: TGTGCCAGCAGGGCCAGCGGGGGGGTAGGGGATACGCAGTATTTT.

The chain joins TRBV5-1 to TRBJ1-1; D is uncertain. Germline V gene sequence: CDR1 SGHRS, CDR2 YFSETQ. CDR3 length equals 14 residues. V was cut by 0 bases and J by 6 bases, with 12 bases left in between. The CDR3 DNA reads as TGCGCCAGCAGCTTGGATTTCTGGGCGGCTGAAGCTTTCTTT. Its protein is CASSLDFWAAEAFF.

This chain connects TRBV29-1 to TRBJ2-3; TRBD2 aligns across 8 bases. Looked up from germline, CDR1 is SQVTM and CDR2 is ANQGSEA. The V gene end was trimmed by 6 bases and the J gene end by 3 bases; junction bases not matched to a gene: 11. CDR3 length equals 15 residues. DNA for the CDR3: TGCAGCGTGGCCACTAGCGGTTCAGGGACAGATACGCAGTATTTT. This gives the protein CSVATSGSGTDTQYF.

The chain employs TRBV7-8 and TRBJ2-3; 8 nucleotides agree with TRBD2. Trimming cost V 5 bases and J 4 bases; bases outside gene matches: 11. The CDR3 loop spans 16 amino acids. Germline CDR1 is SGHVS and CDR2 is FQNEAQ. CDR3 in amino acids: CASSQTDGGAADTQYF. In DNA form, the CDR3 reads TGTGCCAGCAGCCAGACCGACGGGGGGGCAGCAGATACGCAGTATTTT.

The chain uses TRBV15 and TRBJ2-7, with 7 bases lining up with TRBD1. The CDR3 is 14 residues long. V dropped 3 bases and J dropped 5; count of bases not matched to a gene: 7. The germline V gene has CDR1 LNHNV and CDR2 YYDKDF (reference sequence). Here the CDR3 DNA reads TGTGCCACCAGCAGTATCGACAGGGTGGACGAGCAGTACTTC. This translates into CATSSIDRVDEQYF.

The chain carries TRBV20-1 and TRBJ1-3; no reliable D call. CDR3 length: 13 residues. V dropped 3 bases and J dropped 1 base, with 7 bases sitting between them. In germline, CDR1 is DFQATT, CDR2 SNEGSKA (reference sequence). The CDR3, as DNA: TGCAGTGCTAGCCCCGGGTCTGGAAACACCATATATTTT. Its protein product is CSASPGSGNTIYF.

Only one count was recorded for this clonotype. This chain uses TRBV7-2 with TRBJ1-1; D is unclear. V was cut by 5 bases and J by 4 bases, with 14 bases left in between. Germline CDR1 is SGHTA and CDR2 is FQGNSA. CDR3 length equals 14 residues. The CDR3 DNA is TGTGCCAGCAGCAGTATTGTTGGAGGCACTGAAGCTTTCTTT. This sequence encodes CASSSIVGGTEAFF.

Details on this clonotype: At one end, the junction sequence differs from germline, possibly due to a read error. The CDR3 sequence: CAGSPPGDGETQYF. The CDR3 DNA reads TGTGCCGGCTCACCACCGGGCGATGGGGAGACCCAGTACTTC. The chain recombines TRBV18 with TRBJ2-5; D unclear. The CDR3 extends over 14 amino acids. Germline lookup yields CDR1 KGHSH and CDR2 LQKENI.

The chain recombines TRBV7-9 with TRBJ1-4; possibly TRBD1 for D (6 bases). Trimming took off 5 bases at V and 4 bases at J, with 14 bases between the two ends. In germline, CDR1 is SEHNR, CDR2 FQNEAQ (reference sequence). The CDR3 extends over 15 amino acids. This CDR3 reads CASSTRTAFNEKLFF. The CDR3 bases are TGTGCCAGCAGCACCCGGACAGCCTTTAATGAAAAACTGTTTTTT.

J is TRBJ1-1 and V is TRBV28, with a possible D match to TRBD1 (6 bases). The germline gives CDR1 MDHEN, CDR2 SYDVKM. V lost 0 bases and J 1 base, leaving 12 bases between the germline ends. The CDR3 spans 16 residues. The DNA for the CDR3 is TGTGCCAGCAGTTTATGGGGGGCAGGGCCGAACACTGAAGCTTTCTTT. Its translation: CASSLWGAGPNTEAFF. The full variable domain, its missing parts supplied by reference TRBV28 and TRBJ1-1, is DVKVTQSSRYLVKRTGEKVFLECVQDMDHENMFWYRQDPGLGLRLIYFSYDVKMKEKGDIPEGYSVSREKKERFSLILESASTNQTSMYLCASSLWGAGPNTEAFFGQGTRLTVV.

As to this clonotype: A much larger clonotype is one base distant, so this may be a read error. The rearrangement links TRBV6-5 to TRBJ2-7, with 11 bases lining up with TRBD2. The CDR3 is 15 amino acids. Germline CDR1 and CDR2: MNHEY and SVGAGI. V was clipped by 0 bases and J by 3 bases; unmatched bases: 1. The CDR3 DNA follows: TGTGCCAGCAGTTACTCGACTAGCGGGAACTACGAGCAGTACTTC. Its protein product is CASSYSTSGNYEQYF.

V and J are TRBV20-1 and TRBJ2-3; the D gene is possibly TRBD1 (5 bases). Trimming took 6 bases from V and 1 from J, leaving 14 bases between them. The CDR3 covers 14 residues. Germline V gene sequence: CDR1 DFQATT, CDR2 SNEGSKA (reference sequence). This CDR3 reads CSALRGHGTDTQYF. The CDR3 bases are TGCAGTGCCCTAAGGGGTCACGGCACAGATACGCAGTATTTT.

The rearrangement uses TRBV20-1 and TRBJ2-7; 11 bases fit TRBD2. V trimming: 0 bases; J trimming: 7 bases; junction bases outside the gene matches: 8. Per germline, CDR1 DFQATT and CDR2 SNEGSKA (reference sequence). The CDR3 is made up of 15 amino acids. CDR3 sequence reads: CSARDTSGGFAEQYF. As DNA, the CDR3 is TGCAGTGCTAGAGATACTAGCGGGGGTTTCGCTGAGCAGTACTTC.

The chain combines TRBV5-1 with TRBJ2-4, with 8 bases aligning to TRBD1. This CDR3 is 16 amino acids long. V lost 3 bases to trimming and J lost 7 bases; unmatched junction nucleotides: 12. The germline CDR1 and CDR2 sequences are SGHRS and YFSETQ. The CDR3 bases are TGCGCCAGCAGCTCTGGACAGGGCTCTTTATGGAACATTCAGTACTTC. The encoded protein is CASSSGQGSLWNIQYF.

As concerns this clonotype: The germline gene is not matched at one end of the junction; a read error may be the cause. This chain uses TRBV7-9 with TRBJ2-5; tentative D call: TRBD2 (6 bases). In germline, CDR1 is SEHNR, CDR2 FQNEAQ (reference sequence). This CDR3 comprises 13 residues. CDR3 DNA sequence: TGTGCCAGCAGCGTAGCCTCGGGGGATGAGCAGTACTTC. The encoded protein is CASSVASGDEQYF.

The V gene is TRBV29-1, the J gene TRBJ2-5, with 9 bases aligning to TRBD2. V lost 7 bases to trimming and J lost 5 bases; unmatched junction nucleotides: 11. Germline V gene data show CDR1 as SQVTM and CDR2 as ANQGSEA. The CDR3 runs to 14 residues. CDR3 in amino acids: CSATLGGGGETQYF. The CDR3 bases are TGCAGCGCTACACTCGGCGGGGGGGGCGAGACCCAGTACTTC.

The chain uses TRBV12-3 or TRBV12-4 and TRBJ2-3, with 7 bases lining up with TRBD2. This CDR3 is 15 amino acids long. V lost 6 bases to trimming and J lost 4 bases; unmatched junction nucleotides: 10. CDR3 in DNA: TGTGCCAGCAGATACCGGAGCGGGATCGCAGATACGCAGTATTTT. Its translation is CASRYRSGIADTQYF.

A word on this clonotype: Just one base apart from a much larger clone, this may be a read error. J is TRBJ2-1 and V is TRBV7-9; 7 bases line up with TRBD2. In germline, CDR1 is SEHNR, CDR2 FQNEAQ (reference sequence). The V and J ends lost 7 bases and 10 bases, in that order; junction bases with no gene match: 19. The CDR3 is 16 residues long. CDR3: CASTLRVGEGRKEQFF. CDR3 DNA sequence: TGTGCCAGCACCCTTCGCGTGGGGGAGGGCCGCAAGGAGCAGTTCTTC.

The CDR3 region is CASSPFPGTAYEQYF. In nucleotides, the CDR3 is TGTGCCAGCAGCCCATTCCCCGGGACAGCTTACGAGCAGTACTTC. V gene TRBV5-6 combines with J gene TRBJ2-7; 7 nucleotides line up with TRBD1. Germline V gene sequence: CDR1 SGHDT, CDR2 YYEEEE. The V and J ends lost 4 bases and 4 bases, in that order; junction bases with no gene match: 11. The CDR3 spans 15 residues.

The sample holds a few counts of this clonotype. This chain links TRBV12-3 or TRBV12-4 with TRBJ1-4; D is unresolved. V was pared by 2 bases and J by 2 bases, with 9 bases between. This CDR3 region has 15 residues. CDR3 DNA sequence: TGTGCCAGCAGTTTATCCGGGAGGACTAATGAAAAACTGTTTTTT. Its translation: CASSLSGRTNEKLFF.

This chain connects TRBV12-3 or TRBV12-4 to TRBJ2-5, with TRBD2 as a possible D gene (6 bases). This CDR3 is built from 13 residues. Deletions cut 6 bases from V and 4 bases from J, with 12 bases between. CDR3 DNA: TGTGCCAGCAGACCTCTAGCGATAGAGACCCAGTACTTC. This translates into CASRPLAIETQYF.

This chain links TRBV12-3 or TRBV12-4 with TRBJ2-7, with a weak D call TRBD2 (5 bases). V gave up 2 bases and J gave up 6 bases, with 11 bases separating them. The CDR3 totals 13 residues. The CDR3 DNA reads as TGTGCCAGCAGTTTAAAGAGGGTTGGCGAGCAGTACTTC. Translated: CASSLKRVGEQYF.

This clonotype occurred a few times. The CDR3 is CASSLVRPGSGDNYGYTF. The CDR3 DNA reads as TGCGCCAGCAGCTTGGTTCGTCCAGGGTCCGGAGACAACTATGGCTACACCTTC. V gene TRBV5-1 combines with J gene TRBJ1-2; maybe TRBD1 (5 bases). The V end was cut by 0 bases, the J end by 2 bases, with 20 bases between. This CDR3 spans 18 amino acids. Germline CDR1 reads SGHRS; CDR2 reads YFSETQ.